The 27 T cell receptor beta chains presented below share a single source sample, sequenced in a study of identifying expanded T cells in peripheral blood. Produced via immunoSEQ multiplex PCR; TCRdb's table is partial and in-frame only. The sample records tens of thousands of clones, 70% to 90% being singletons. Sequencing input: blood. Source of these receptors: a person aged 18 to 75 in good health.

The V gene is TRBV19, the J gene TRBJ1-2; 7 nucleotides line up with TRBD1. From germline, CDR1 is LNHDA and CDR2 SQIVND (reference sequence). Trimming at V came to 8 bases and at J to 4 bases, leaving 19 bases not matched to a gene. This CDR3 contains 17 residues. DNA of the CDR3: TGTGCCAGTCGGACGCCGGGACAGCAGATAGATTTCTATGGCTACACCTTC. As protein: CASRTPGQQIDFYGYTF. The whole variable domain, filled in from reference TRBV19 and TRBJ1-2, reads DGGITQSPKYLFRKEGQNVTLSCEQNLNHDAMYWYRQDPGQGLRLIYYSQIVNDFQKGDIAEGYSVSREKKESFPLTVTSAQKNPTAFYLCASRTPGQQIDFYGYTFGSGTRLTVV.

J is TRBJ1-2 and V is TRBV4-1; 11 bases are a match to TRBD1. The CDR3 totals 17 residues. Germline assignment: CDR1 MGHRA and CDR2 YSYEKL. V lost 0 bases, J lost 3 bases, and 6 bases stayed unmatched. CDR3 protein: CASSQDRTGGEDYGYTF. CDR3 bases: TGCGCCAGCAGCCAAGACCGGACAGGGGGCGAGGACTATGGCTACACCTTC.

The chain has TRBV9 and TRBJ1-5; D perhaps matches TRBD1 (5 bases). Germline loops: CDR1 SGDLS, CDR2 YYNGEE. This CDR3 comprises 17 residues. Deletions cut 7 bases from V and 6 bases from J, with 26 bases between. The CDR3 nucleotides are TGTGCCAGCGGGGGGAAGGTGGAGGGCCGGGTTATTCAGCCCCAGCATTTT. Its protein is CASGGKVEGRVIQPQHF.

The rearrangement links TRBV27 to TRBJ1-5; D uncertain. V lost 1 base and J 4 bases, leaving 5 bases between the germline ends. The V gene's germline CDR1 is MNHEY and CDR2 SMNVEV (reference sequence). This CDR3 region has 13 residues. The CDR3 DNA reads TGTGCCAGCAGTTTATGGGGAAATCAGCCCCAGCATTTT. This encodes CASSLWGNQPQHF.

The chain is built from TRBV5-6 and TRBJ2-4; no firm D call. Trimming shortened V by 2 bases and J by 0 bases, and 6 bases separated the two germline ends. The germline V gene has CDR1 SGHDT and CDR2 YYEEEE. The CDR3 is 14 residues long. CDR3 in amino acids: CASSFWVAKNIQYF. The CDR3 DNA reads TGTGCCAGCAGCTTTTGGGTAGCCAAAAACATTCAGTACTTC.

DNA for the CDR3: TGTGCCAGCAGTCCGCGACAGGGGGATTCTGAAGCTTTCTTT. This codes for CASSPRQGDSEAFF. V is TRBV27 and J is TRBJ1-1; 9 bases agree with TRBD1. CDR1 and CDR2 from the germline V gene are MNHEY and SMNVEV (reference sequence). The CDR3 covers 14 residues. Trimming removed 5 bases from V and 6 bases from J; junction bases left unmatched: 7.

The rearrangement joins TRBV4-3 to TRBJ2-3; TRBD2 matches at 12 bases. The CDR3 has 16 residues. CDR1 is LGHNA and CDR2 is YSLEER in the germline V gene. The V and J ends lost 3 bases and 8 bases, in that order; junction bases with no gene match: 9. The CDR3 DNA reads TGCGCCAGCAGCCAGTCTACTAGCGGGGGGACGGCTACGCAGTATTTT. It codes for CASSQSTSGGTATQYF.

The CDR3 bases are TGCGCCAGCAGCTTTGGGGTGAACTACGAGCAGTACTTC. Protein product: CASSFGVNYEQYF. The genes are TRBV5-1 and TRBJ2-7; no clear D gene. The CDR3 totals 13 residues. Trimming cost V 2 bases and J 3 bases, with 9 bases left between them. Germline V gene sequence: CDR1 SGHRS, CDR2 YFSETQ.

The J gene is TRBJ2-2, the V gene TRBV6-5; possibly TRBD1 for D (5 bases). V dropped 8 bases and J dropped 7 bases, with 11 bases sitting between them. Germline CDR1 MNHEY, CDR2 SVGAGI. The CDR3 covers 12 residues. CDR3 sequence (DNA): TGTGCCAGCGGGCAGGGAATCGGGGAGCTGTTTTTT. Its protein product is CASGQGIGELFF.

CDR3 in amino acids: CASSSQGTYEQYF. In nucleotides, the CDR3 is TGCGCCAGCAGCTCCCAGGGGACCTACGAGCAGTACTTC. The chain links TRBV5-1 to TRBJ2-7; possible D gene TRBD1, 6 bases. CDR3 size: 13 residues. Trimming removed 3 bases from V and 2 bases from J, with 9 bases in between. Germline values: CDR1 SGHRS, CDR2 YFSETQ.

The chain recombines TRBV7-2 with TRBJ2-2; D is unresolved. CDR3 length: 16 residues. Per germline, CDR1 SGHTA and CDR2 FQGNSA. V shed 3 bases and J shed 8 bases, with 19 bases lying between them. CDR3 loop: CASSFDKGSWGGELFF. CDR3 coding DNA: TGTGCCAGCAGCTTTGATAAGGGTTCCTGGGGAGGGGAGCTGTTTTTT.

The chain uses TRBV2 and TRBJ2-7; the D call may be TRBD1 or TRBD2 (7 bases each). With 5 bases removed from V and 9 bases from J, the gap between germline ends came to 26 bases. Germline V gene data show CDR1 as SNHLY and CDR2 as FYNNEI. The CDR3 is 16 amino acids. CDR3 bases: TGTGCCAGCAGTCTGATCCGGGAACGACAGGGCGGGGGGCAGTACTTC. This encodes CASSLIRERQGGGQYF. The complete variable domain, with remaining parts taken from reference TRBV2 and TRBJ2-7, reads EPEVTQTPSHQVTQMGQEVILRCVPISNHLYFYWYRQILGQKVEFLVSFYNNEISEKSEIFDDQFSVERPDGSNFTLKIRSTKLEDSAMYFCASSLIRERQGGGQYFGPGTRLTVT.

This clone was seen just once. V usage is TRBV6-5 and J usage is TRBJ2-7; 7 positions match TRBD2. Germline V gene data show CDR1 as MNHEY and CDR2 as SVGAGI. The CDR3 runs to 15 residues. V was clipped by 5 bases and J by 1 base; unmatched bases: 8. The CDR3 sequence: CASSPVGGRSYEQYF. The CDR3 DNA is TGTGCCAGCAGTCCCGTGGGGGGGAGGTCCTACGAGCAGTACTTC.

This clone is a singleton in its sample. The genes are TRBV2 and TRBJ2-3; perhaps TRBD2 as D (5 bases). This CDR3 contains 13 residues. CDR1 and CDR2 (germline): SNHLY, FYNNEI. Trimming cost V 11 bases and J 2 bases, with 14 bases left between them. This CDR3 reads CAGRDLFTDTQYF. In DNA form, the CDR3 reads TGTGCCGGCCGGGATCTTTTCACAGATACGCAGTATTTT.

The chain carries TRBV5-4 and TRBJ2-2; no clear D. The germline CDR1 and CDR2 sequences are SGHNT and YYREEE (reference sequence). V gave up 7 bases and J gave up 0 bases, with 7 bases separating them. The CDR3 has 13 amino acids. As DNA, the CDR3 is TGTGCCAGCGTAGAGGCGAACACCGGGGAGCTGTTTTTT. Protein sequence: CASVEANTGELFF.

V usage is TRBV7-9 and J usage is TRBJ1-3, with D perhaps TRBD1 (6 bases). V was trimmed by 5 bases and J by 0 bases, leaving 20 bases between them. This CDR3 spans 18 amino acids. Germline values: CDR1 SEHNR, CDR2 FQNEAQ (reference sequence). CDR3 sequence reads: CASSPRYPGQHSGNTIYF. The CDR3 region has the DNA TGTGCCAGCAGCCCCCGTTACCCGGGACAACACTCTGGAAACACCATATATTTT.

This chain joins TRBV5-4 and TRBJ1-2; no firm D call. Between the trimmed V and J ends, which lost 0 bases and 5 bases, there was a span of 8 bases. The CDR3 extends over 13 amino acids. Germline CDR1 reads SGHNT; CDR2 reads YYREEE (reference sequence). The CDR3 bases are TGTGCCAGCAGCTTGGCGCTACGATATGGCTACACCTTC. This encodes CASSLALRYGYTF.

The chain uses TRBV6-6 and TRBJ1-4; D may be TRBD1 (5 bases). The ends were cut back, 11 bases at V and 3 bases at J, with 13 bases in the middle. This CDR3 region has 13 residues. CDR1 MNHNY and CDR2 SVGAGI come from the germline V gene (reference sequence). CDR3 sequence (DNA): TGTGCCTGCTCCAGGGTAGCTAATGAAAAACTGTTTTTT. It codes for CACSRVANEKLFF.

The CDR3 DNA reads TGCGCCAGCAGCTCTATCGGGGGTGCAACCTACAATGAGCAGTTCTTC. As protein: CASSSIGGATYNEQFF. J is TRBJ2-1 and V is TRBV5-1; TRBD2 is a possible D gene (6 bases). Deletions cut 3 bases from V and 2 bases from J, with 15 bases between. CDR3 length equals 16 residues. CDR1 is SGHRS, CDR2 YFSETQ, per germline.

The CDR3 spells CASSFGTNYYEQYF. The CDR3 region has the DNA TGTGCCAGCAGCTTTGGGACTAACTACTACGAGCAGTACTTC. V and J are TRBV5-4 and TRBJ2-7; 7 bases are shared with TRBD2. CDR3 size: 14 residues. V shed 2 bases, J shed 3 bases, and the junction held 5 bases outside the gene matches. Germline V lookup: CDR1 SGHNT, CDR2 YYREEE (reference sequence).

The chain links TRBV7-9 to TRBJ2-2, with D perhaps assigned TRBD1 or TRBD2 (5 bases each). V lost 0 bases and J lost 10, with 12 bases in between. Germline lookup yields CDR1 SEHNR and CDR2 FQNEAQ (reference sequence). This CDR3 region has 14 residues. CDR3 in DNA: TGTGCCAGCAGCTTAGCGGATGGGGGTGTGGAGCTGTTTTTT. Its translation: CASSLADGGVELFF. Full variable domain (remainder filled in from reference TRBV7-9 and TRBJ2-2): DTGVSQNPRHKITKRGQNVTFRCDPISEHNRLYWYRQTLGQGPEFLTYFQNEAQLEKSRLLSDRFSAERPKGSFSTLEIQRTEQGDSAMYLCASSLADGGVELFFGEGSRLTVL.

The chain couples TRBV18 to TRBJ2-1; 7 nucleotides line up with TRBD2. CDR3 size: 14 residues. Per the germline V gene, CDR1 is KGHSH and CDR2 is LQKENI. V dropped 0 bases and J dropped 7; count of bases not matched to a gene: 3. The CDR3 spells CASSPPGRGNEQFF. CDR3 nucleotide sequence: TGTGCCAGCTCACCACCAGGGCGGGGGAATGAGCAGTTCTTC.

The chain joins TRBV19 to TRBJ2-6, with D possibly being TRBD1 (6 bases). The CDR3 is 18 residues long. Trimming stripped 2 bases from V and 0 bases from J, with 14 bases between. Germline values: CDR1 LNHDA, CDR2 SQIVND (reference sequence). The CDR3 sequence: CASSISGRGNSGANVLTF. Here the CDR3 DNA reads TGTGCCAGTAGTATAAGTGGCAGGGGTAACTCTGGGGCCAACGTCCTGACTTTC.

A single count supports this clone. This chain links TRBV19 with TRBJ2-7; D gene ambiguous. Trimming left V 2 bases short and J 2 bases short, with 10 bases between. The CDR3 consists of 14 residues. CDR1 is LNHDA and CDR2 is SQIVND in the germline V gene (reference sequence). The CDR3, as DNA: TGTGCCAGTAGTATATCGGCCCTGGCCTACGAGCAGTACTTC. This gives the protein CASSISALAYEQYF.

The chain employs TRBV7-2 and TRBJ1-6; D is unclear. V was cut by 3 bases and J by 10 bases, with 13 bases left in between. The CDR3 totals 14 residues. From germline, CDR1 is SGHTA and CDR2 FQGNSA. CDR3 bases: TGTGCCAGCAGCTTGATCTCCTCGGGCTCACCCCTCCACTTT. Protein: CASSLISSGSPLHF.

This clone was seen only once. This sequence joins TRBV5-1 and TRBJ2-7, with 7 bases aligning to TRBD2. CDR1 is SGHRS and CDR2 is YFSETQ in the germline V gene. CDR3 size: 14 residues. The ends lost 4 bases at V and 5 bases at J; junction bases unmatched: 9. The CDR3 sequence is CASSVGLGSHEQYF. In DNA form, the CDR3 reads TGCGCCAGCAGCGTAGGACTAGGATCCCACGAGCAGTACTTC.

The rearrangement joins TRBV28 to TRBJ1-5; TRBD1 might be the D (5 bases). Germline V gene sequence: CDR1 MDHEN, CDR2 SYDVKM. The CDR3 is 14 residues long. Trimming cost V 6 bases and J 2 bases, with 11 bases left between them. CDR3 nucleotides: TGTGCCAGCAGGCCCGGGGGAGGCAATCAGCCCCAGCATTTT. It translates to CASRPGGGNQPQHF.